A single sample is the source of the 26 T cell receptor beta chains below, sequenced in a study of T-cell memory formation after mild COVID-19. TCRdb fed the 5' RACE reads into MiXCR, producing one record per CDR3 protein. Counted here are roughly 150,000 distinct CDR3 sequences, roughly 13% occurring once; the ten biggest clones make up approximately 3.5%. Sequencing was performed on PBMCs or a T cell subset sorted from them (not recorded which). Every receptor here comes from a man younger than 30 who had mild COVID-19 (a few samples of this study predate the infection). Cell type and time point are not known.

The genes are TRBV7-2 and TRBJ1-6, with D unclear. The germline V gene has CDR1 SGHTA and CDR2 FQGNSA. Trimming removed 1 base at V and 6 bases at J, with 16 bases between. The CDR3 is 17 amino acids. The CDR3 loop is CASSLGGMVESNSPLHF. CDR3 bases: TGTGCCAGCAGCTTAGGGGGAATGGTCGAAAGTAATTCACCCCTCCACTTT.

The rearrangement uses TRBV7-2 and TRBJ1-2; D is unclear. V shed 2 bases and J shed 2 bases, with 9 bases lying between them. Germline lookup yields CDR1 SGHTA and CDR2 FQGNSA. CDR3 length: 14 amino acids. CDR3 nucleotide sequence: TGTGCCAGCAGCTTATGGAGGGTCAACTATGGCTACACCTTC. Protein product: CASSLWRVNYGYTF.

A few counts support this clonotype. The CDR3 spells CASSLNLASLTGELFF. The DNA of the CDR3 is TGTGCCAGCAGCTTAAACCTAGCTTCATTGACCGGGGAGCTGTTTTTT. The rearrangement uses TRBV7-2 and TRBJ2-2; D may be TRBD2 (5 bases). CDR1 and CDR2 from the germline V gene are SGHTA and FQGNSA. This CDR3 spans 16 amino acids. V gave up 2 bases and J gave up 5 bases, with 15 bases separating them. Filled out from reference TRBV7-2 and TRBJ2-2, the complete variable domain reads GAGVSQSPSNKVTEKGKDVELRCDPISGHTALYWYRQSLGQGLEFLIYFQGNSAPDKSGLPSDRFSAERTGGSVSTLTIQRTQQEDSAVYLCASSLNLASLTGELFFGEGSRLTVL.

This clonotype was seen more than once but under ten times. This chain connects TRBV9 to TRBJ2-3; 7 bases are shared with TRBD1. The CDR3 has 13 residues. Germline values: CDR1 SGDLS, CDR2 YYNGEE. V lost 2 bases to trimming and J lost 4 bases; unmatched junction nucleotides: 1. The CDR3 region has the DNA TGTGCCAGCAGCGTGGGACAGCCAGATACGCAGTATTTT. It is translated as CASSVGQPDTQYF.

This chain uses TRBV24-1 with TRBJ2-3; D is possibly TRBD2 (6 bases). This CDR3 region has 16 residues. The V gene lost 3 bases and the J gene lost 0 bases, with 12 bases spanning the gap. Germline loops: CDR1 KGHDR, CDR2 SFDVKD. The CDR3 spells CATSDVSGTSTDTQYF. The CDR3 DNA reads TGTGCCACCAGTGATGTATCCGGGACTAGCACAGATACGCAGTATTTT.

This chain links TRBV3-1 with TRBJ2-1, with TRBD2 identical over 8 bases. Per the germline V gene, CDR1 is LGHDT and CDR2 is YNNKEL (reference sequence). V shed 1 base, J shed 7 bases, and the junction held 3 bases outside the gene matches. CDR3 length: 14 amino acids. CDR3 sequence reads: CASSQAGGVNEQFF. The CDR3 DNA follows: TGTGCCAGCAGCCAAGCCGGGGGGGTTAATGAGCAGTTCTTC.

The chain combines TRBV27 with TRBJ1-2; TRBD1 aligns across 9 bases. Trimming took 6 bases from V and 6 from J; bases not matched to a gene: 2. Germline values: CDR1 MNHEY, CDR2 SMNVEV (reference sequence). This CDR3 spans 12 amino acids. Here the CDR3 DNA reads TGTGCCAGCAGACGGGACAGGGATGGCTACACCTTC. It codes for CASRRDRDGYTF.

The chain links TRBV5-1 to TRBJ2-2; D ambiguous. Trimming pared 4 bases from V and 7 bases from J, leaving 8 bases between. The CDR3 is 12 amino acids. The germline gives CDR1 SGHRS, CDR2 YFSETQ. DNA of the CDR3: TGCGCCAGCAGCCTAGAGAACGGGGAGCTGTTTTTT. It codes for CASSLENGELFF.

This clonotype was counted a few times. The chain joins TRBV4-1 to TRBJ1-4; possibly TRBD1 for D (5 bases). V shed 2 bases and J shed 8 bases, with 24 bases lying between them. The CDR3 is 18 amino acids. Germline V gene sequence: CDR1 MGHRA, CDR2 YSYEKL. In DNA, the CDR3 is TGCGCCAGCAGCCAACCCTTCCTCAACCGGGGCCGTAGAGAAAAACTGTTTTTT. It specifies CASSQPFLNRGRREKLFF.

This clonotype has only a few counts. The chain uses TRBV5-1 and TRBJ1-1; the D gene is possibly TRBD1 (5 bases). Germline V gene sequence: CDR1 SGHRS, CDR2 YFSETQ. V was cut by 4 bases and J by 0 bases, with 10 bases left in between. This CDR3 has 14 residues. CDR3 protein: CASSLRQMNTEAFF. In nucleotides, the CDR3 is TGCGCCAGCAGCCTTCGACAGATGAACACTGAAGCTTTCTTT. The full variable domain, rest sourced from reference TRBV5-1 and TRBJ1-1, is KAGVTQTPRYLIKTRGQQVTLSCSPISGHRSVSWYQQTPGQGLQFLFEYFSETQRNKGNFPGRFSGRQFSNSRSEMNVSTLELGDSALYLCASSLRQMNTEAFFGQGTRLTVV.

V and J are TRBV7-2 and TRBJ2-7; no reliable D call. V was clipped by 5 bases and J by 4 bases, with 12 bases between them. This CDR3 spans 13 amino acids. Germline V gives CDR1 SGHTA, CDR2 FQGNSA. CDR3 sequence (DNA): TGTGCCAGCAGCCCCGAGAGCCTTTACGAGCAGTACGTC. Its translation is CASSPESLYEQYV.

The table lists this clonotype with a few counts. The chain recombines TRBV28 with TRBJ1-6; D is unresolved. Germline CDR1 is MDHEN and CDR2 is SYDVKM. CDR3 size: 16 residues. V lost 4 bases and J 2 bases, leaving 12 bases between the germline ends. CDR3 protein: CASSSPTYPYNSPLHF. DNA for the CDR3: TGTGCCAGCAGTTCCCCGACATACCCCTATAATTCACCCCTCCACTTT.

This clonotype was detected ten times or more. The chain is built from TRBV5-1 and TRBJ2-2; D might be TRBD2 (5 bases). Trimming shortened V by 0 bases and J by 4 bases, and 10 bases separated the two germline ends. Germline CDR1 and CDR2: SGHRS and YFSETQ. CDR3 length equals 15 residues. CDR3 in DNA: TGCGCCAGCAGCTTGGCGGGGTCTCTCACCGGGGAGCTGTTTTTT. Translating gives CASSLAGSLTGELFF.

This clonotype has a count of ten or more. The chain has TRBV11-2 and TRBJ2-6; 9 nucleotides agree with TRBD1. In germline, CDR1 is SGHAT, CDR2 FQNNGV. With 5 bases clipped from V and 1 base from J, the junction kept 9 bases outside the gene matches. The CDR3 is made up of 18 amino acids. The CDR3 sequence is CASSRGQGIFSGANVLTF. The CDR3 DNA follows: TGTGCCAGCAGCCGCGGACAGGGGATCTTTTCTGGGGCCAACGTCCTGACTTTC.

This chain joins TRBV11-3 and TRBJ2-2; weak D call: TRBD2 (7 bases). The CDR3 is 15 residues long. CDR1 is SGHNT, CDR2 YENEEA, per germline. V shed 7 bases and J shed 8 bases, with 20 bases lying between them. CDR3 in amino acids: CASNEGGVGGGELFF. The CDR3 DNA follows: TGTGCCAGCAACGAAGGGGGGGTCGGCGGTGGGGAGCTGTTTTTT.

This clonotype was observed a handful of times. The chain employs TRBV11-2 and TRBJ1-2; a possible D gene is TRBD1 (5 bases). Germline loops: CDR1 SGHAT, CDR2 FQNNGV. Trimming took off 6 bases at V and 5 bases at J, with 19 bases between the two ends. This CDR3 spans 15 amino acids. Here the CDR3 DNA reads TGTGCCAGCAGTTCCACCCGACAGACCCGTTATGGCTACACCTTC. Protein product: CASSSTRQTRYGYTF.

Written as DNA, the CDR3 is TGCGCCAGCAGACTGAATCCGGGACTAAGCACAGATACGCAGTATTTT. Its protein is CASRLNPGLSTDTQYF. V and J are TRBV4-1 and TRBJ2-3; TRBD2 matches 7 bases. J lost 0 bases, V lost 6 bases, and 9 bases had no gene match. Germline CDR1 MGHRA, CDR2 YSYEKL. The CDR3 extends over 16 amino acids.

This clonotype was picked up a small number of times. CDR3 sequence reads: CASSLGGGNNYEQYF. The CDR3 nucleotides are TGTGCCAGCAGCTTAGGCGGGGGGAACAACTACGAGCAGTACTTC. The genes are TRBV7-6 and TRBJ2-7; 8 bases are shared with TRBD2. V lost 1 base, J lost 3 bases, and 5 bases stayed unmatched. The germline CDR1 and CDR2 sequences are SGHVS and FNYEAQ. This CDR3 comprises 15 residues.

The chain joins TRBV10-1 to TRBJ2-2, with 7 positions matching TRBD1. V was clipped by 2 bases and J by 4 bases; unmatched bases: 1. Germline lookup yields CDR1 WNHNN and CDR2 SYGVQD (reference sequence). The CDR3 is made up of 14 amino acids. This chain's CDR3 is CASSEGDSTGELFF. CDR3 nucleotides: TGCGCCAGCAGTGAGGGGGACAGCACCGGGGAGCTGTTTTTT.

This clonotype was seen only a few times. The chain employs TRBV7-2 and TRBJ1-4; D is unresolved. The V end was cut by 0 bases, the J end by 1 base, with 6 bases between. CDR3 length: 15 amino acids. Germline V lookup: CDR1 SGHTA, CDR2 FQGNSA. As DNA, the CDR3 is TGTGCCAGCAGCTTAGCGCACTTAACTAATGAAAAACTGTTTTTT. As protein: CASSLAHLTNEKLFF.

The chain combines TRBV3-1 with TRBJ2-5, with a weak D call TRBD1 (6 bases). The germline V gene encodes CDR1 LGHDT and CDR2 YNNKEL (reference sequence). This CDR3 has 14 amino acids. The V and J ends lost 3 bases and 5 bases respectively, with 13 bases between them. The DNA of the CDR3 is TGTGCCAGCAGCCAGGCCCAGGGGCACGAGACCCAGTACTTC. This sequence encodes CASSQAQGHETQYF.

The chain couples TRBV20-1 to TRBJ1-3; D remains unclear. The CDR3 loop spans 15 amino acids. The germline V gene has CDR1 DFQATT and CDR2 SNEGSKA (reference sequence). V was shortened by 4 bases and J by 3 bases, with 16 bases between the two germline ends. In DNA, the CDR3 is TGCAGTGCTACGGAAGCGGCCTCTCTTGGAAACACCATATATTTT. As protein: CSATEAASLGNTIYF.

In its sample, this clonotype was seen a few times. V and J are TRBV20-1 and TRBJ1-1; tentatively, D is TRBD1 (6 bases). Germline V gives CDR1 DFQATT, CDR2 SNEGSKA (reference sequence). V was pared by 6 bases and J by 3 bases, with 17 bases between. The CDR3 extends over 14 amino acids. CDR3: CSARGQLMDTEAFF. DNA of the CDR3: TGCAGTGCCCGAGGACAGCTTATGGACACTGAAGCTTTCTTT.

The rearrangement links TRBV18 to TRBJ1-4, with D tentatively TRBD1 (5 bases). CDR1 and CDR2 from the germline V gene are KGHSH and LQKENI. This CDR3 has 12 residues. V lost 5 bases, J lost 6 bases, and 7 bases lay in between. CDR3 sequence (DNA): TGTGCCAGCTCAGGGGCGGATGAAAAACTGTTTTTT. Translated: CASSGADEKLFF.

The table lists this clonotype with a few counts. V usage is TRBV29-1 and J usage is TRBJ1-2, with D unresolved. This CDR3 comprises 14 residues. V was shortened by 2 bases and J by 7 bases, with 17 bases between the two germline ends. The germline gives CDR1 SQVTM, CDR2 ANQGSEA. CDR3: CSVETSSGVFGYTF. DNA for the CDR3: TGCAGCGTTGAAACCAGTTCGGGTGTTTTTGGCTACACCTTC.

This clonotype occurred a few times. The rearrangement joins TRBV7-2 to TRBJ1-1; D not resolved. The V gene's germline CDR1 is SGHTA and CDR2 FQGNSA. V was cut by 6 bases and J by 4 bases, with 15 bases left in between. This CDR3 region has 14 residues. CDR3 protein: CASSPHAGITEAFF. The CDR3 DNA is TGTGCCAGCAGTCCTCACGCCGGAATCACTGAAGCTTTCTTT.